The 11 T cell receptor beta chains below all came from one sample that was sequenced in a study of control samples from healthy donors and cancer patients (dated by TCRdb to 2019 to 2021). To prepare the library, the immunoSEQ multiplex PCR assay was applied. Imported from immuneACCESS, the table was reduced by TCRdb to in-frame sequences with V and J called. These copies leave out some clones; in studies compared against another copy, an unresolved V gene accounts for under half, and the cause of the remainder is not known. The sample includes about 95,000 clones, with about 85% observed a single time. The top ten clones comprise 15% to 20% of the sample. Sequenced sample: blood. These receptor sequences come from a man aged 25 to 40 in good health.

CDR3: CASSYLIGDWTSTDTQYF. CDR3 DNA: TGTGCCAGCAGTTACCTTATCGGGGACTGGACTAGCACAGATACGCAGTATTTT. V usage is TRBV6-2 or TRBV6-3 and J usage is TRBJ2-3; a weak D match, TRBD2 (6 bases). The germline gives CDR1 MNHEY, CDR2 SVGEGT. The V end was cut by 2 bases, the J end by 0 bases, with 18 bases between. The CDR3 consists of 18 residues.

The chain has TRBV3-1 (or the pseudogene TRBV3-2) and TRBJ1-1; D might be TRBD1 (6 bases). Trimming took 3 bases from V and 1 from J, leaving 9 bases between them. This CDR3 is 14 amino acids long. Germline CDR1 is LGHDT and CDR2 is YNNKEL (reference sequence). This CDR3 is CASSHSDRNTEAFF. Here the CDR3 DNA reads TGTGCCAGCAGCCACTCGGACAGGAACACTGAAGCTTTCTTT.

The gene calls are TRBV18 and TRBJ2-3, with TRBD1 matching over 7 bases. Germline CDR1 KGHSH, CDR2 LQKENI. The CDR3 spans 13 residues. J was trimmed by 6 bases and V by 4 bases; bases with no gene match: 4. The CDR3 loop is CASSLGQSDTQYF. DNA for the CDR3: TGTGCCAGCTCACTGGGACAGTCGGATACGCAGTATTTT.

The V gene is TRBV27, the J gene TRBJ1-1; the D gene is possibly TRBD1 (6 bases). Trimming cost V 1 base and J 3 bases, with 9 bases left between them. CDR1 and CDR2 (germline): MNHEY, SMNVEV (reference sequence). The CDR3 runs to 14 residues. The DNA for the CDR3 is TGTGCCAGCAGTTTATGGAGGGGGGACACTGAAGCTTTCTTT. Protein sequence: CASSLWRGDTEAFF.

The gene calls are TRBV5-5 and TRBJ1-5; TRBD1 aligns across 8 bases. Per germline, CDR1 SGHKS and CDR2 YYEKEE (reference sequence). V shed 4 bases and J 6 bases; nucleotides not matched to a gene: 3. CDR3 length: 13 amino acids. This CDR3 reads CASSPDRVQPQHF. DNA of the CDR3: TGTGCCAGCAGCCCGGACAGGGTTCAGCCCCAGCATTTT.

CDR3 bases: TGCGCCAGCAGTGAGTCGACTTTCACCGGGGAGCTGTTTTTT. The encoded protein is CASSESTFTGELFF. This sequence joins TRBV10-1 and TRBJ2-2; D unresolved. CDR1 is WNHNN, CDR2 SYGVQD, per germline (reference sequence). The V end lost 0 bases, the J end lost 4 bases, and 6 bases lay between the germline ends. The CDR3 totals 14 residues.

The rearrangement uses TRBV9 and TRBJ1-2, with 7 bases aligning to TRBD1. The germline CDR1 and CDR2 sequences are SGDLS and YYNGEE. V lost 4 bases, J lost 2 bases, and 2 bases stayed unmatched. This CDR3 has 13 residues. The CDR3 bases are TGTGCCAGCAGCCCGGACAGGAACTATGGCTACACCTTC. Protein product: CASSPDRNYGYTF.

In its sample, this clone was seen a few times. Other DNA sequences in the same sample also yield this CDR3. The chain links TRBV18 to TRBJ2-7; TRBD1 agrees at 8 bases. The germline gives CDR1 KGHSH, CDR2 LQKENI. With V trimmed by 4 bases and J by 2 bases, 1 base remained unmatched. CDR3 size: 13 residues. The CDR3: CASSRDRTYEQYF. Written as DNA, the CDR3 is TGTGCCAGCTCACGGGACAGGACCTACGAGCAGTACTTC.

This clone was recorded only once. V is TRBV18 and J is TRBJ1-6; the D gene is possibly TRBD1 (5 bases). CDR3 length: 14 amino acids. Germline V gene sequence: CDR1 KGHSH, CDR2 LQKENI. The ends were cut back, 6 bases at V and 7 bases at J, with 13 bases in the middle. CDR3 DNA sequence: TGTGCCAGCTCGGTTGACAGTAGGAATTCACCCCTCCACTTT. Translating it yields CASSVDSRNSPLHF.

This clone was seen just once. This chain links TRBV5-4 with TRBJ1-2; 9 bases are shared with TRBD1. The CDR3 length is 14 residues. Germline CDR1 is SGHNT and CDR2 is YYREEE (reference sequence). With V trimmed by 4 bases and J by 9 bases, 10 bases remained unmatched. The chain's CDR3 is CASSHRGQAGSYTF. In DNA, the CDR3 is TGTGCCAGCAGCCACAGGGGGCAGGCTGGGAGCTACACCTTC.

This chain joins TRBV6-4 and TRBJ2-3, with 7 positions matching TRBD2. Germline loops: CDR1 MRHNA, CDR2 SNTAGT. V shed 5 bases and J 1 base; nucleotides not matched to a gene: 0. The CDR3 is 13 amino acids. The CDR3 spells CASSSGGTDTQYF. The CDR3 bases are TGTGCCAGCAGTAGCGGGGGCACAGATACGCAGTATTTT.